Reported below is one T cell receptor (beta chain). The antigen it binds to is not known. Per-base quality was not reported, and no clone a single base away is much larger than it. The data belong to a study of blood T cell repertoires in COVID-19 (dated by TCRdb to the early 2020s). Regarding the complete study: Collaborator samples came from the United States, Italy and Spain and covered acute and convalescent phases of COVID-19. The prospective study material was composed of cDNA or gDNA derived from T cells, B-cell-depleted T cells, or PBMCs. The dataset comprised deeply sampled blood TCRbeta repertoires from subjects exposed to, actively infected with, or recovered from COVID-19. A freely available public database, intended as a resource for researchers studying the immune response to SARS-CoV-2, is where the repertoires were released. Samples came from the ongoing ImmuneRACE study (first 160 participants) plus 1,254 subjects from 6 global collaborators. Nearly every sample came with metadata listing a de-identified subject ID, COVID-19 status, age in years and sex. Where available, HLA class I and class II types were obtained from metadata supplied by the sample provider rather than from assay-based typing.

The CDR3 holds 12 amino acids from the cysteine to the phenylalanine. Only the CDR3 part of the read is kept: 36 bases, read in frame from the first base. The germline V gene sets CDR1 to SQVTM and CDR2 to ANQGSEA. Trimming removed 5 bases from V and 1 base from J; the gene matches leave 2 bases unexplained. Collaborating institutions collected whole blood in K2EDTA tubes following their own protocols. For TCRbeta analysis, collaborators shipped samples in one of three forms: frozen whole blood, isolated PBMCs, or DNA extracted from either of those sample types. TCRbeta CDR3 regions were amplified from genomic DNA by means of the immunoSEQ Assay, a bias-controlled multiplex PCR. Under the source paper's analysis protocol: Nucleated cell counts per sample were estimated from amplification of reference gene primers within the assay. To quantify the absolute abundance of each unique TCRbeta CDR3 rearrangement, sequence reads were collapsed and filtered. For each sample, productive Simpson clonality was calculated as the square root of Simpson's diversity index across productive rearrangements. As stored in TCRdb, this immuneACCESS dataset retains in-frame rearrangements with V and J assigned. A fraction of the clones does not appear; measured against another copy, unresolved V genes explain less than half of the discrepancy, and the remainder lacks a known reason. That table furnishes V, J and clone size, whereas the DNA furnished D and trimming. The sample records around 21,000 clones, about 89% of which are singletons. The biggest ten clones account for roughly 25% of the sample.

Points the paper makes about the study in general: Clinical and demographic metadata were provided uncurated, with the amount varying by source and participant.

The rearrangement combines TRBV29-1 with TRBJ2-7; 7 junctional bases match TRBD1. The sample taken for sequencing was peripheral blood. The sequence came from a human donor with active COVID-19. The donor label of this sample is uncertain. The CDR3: CSVRQGSYEQYF. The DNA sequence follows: TGCAGCGTTAGACAGGGTTCCTACGAGCAGTACTTC.